Listed below are T cell receptor beta chains from one sample, sequenced in a study of T-cell memory formation after mild COVID-19. TCRdb used MiXCR to reprocess the 5' RACE reads, holding one entry per CDR3 protein. The profile shows 500,000 to 600,000 distinct CDR3 sequences, approximately 18% of them singletons. Material for sequencing was PBMCs or a T cell subset sorted from them (not recorded which). These receptors were collected from an adult woman who had mild COVID-19 (a few samples of this study predate the infection). Cell type and time point are not known. CDR3s include the opening cysteine and the closing phenylalanine or tryptophan. D genes are given only for firm matches. Clone size is not always given. Where it is, it says once, few, many or a class for expanded clones.

d_gene,v_gene,j_gene,abundance,CDR3nt,CDR3aa
TRBD1,TRBV5-5,TRBJ2-5,-,TGTGCCAGCAGCGACGGGGACAGCCCTCAAGAGACCCAGTACTTC,CASSDGDSPQETQYF
-,TRBV29-1,TRBJ2-5,-,TGCAGCGGGACTATGTCCCAAGAGACCCAGTACTTC,CSGTMSQETQYF
-,TRBV5-1,TRBJ2-7,-,TGCGCCAGCAGCTTGATAACTGCGGGCGAGCAGTACTTC,CASSLITAGEQYF
-,TRBV9,TRBJ2-7,few,TGTGCCAGCAGTGACTCGGACACGTATTACGAGCAGTACTTC,CASSDSDTYYEQYF
-,TRBV20-1,TRBJ2-1,-,TGCAGTGCTAACTCAGACCCGGGTCTTCAGTTCTTC,CSANSDPGLQFF
-,TRBV7-9,TRBJ1-2,few,TGTGCCAGCAGCTTAACCAATCCGGGGTATGGCTACACCTTC,CASSLTNPGYGYTF
-,TRBV29-1,TRBJ1-2,-,TGCAGCGTTGAAGAAGGAGTGATCCAAGCCGGCTATGGCTACACCTTC,CSVEEGVIQAGYGYTF
TRBD1,TRBV5-1,TRBJ2-1,few,TGCGCCAGCAGCCCGGGACAGTCAAACAATGAGCAGTTCTTC,CASSPGQSNNEQFF
-,TRBV4-1,TRBJ2-5,few,TGCGCCAGCAGCCAACATTTTGCAGGGGAGGAAGAGACCCAGTACTTC,CASSQHFAGEEETQYF
TRBD1,TRBV29-1,TRBJ1-2,-,TGCAGCGTTGAAGAGTGGACAGGGGCCTTGGGAGATGGCTACACCTTC,CSVEEWTGALGDGYTF
TRBD1,TRBV5-1,TRBJ2-7,few,TGCGCCAGCAGCCCAGGGGGCGTTATGTCCTACGAGCAGTACTTC,CASSPGGVMSYEQYF